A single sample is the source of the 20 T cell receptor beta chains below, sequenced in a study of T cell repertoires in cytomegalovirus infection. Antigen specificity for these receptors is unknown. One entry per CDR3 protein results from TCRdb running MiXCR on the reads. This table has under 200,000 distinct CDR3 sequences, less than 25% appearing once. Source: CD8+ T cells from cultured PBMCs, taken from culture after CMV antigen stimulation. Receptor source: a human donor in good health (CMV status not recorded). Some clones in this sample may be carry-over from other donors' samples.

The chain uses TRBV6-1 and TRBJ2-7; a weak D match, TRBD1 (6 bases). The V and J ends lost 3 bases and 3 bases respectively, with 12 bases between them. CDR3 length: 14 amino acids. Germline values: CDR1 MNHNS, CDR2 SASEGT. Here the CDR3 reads CASSDEGGYYEQYF. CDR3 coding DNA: TGTGCCAGCAGTGATGAAGGGGGATACTACGAGCAGTACTTC.

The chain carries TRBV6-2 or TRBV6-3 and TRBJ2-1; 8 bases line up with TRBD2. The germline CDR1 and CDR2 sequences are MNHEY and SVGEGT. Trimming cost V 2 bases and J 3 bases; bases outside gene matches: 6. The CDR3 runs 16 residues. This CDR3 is CASSYGGTRYYNEQFF. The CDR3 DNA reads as TGTGCCAGCAGTTACGGAGGGACTAGATACTACAATGAGCAGTTCTTC.

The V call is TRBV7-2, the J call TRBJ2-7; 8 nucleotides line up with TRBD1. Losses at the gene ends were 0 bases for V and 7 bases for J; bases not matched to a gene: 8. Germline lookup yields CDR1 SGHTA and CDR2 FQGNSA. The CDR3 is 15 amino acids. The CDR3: CASSLAGTGEREQYF. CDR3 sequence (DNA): TGTGCCAGCAGCTTAGCCGGGACAGGCGAGAGAGAGCAGTACTTC.

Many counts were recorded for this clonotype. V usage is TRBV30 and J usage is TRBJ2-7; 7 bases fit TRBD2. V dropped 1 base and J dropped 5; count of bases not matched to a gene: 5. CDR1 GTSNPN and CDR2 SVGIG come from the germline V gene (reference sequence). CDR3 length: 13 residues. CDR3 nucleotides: TGTGCCTGGAGTGAGTTGGGAGGGCACGAGCAGTACTTC. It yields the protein CAWSELGGHEQYF.

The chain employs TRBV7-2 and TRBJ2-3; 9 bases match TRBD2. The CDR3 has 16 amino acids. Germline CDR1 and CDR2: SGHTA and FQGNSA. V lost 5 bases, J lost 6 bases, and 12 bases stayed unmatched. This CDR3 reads CASSPPPGGGADTQYF. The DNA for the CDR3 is TGTGCCAGCAGCCCCCCCCCGGGCGGGGGGGCGGATACGCAGTATTTT.

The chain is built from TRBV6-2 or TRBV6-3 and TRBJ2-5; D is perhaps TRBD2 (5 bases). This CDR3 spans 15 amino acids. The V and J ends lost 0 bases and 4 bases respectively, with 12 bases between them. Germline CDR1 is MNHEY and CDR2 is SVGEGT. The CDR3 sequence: CASSYSILGIETQYF. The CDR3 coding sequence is TGTGCCAGCAGTTACTCGATTCTCGGGATAGAGACCCAGTACTTC.

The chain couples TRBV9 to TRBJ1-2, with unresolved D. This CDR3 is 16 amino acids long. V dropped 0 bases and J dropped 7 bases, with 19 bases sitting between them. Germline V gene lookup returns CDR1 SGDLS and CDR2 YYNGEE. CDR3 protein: CASSVGSIGWVSGYTF. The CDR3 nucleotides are TGTGCCAGCAGCGTAGGATCGATCGGGTGGGTTAGTGGCTACACCTTC.

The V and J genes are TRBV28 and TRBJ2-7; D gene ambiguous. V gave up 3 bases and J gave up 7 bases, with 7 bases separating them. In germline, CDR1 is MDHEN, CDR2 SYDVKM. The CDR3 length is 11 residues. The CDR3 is CASSFLGEQYF. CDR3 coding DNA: TGTGCCAGCAGTTTTCTGGGTGAGCAGTACTTC.

In nucleotides, the CDR3 is TGTGCCAGCAGCTTACTTCAGGGGCTTAGCACAGATACGCAGTATTTT. Amino acids: CASSLLQGLSTDTQYF. V and J are TRBV7-8 and TRBJ2-3; D may be TRBD1 (6 bases). Trimming shortened V by 2 bases and J by 0 bases, and 12 bases separated the two germline ends. This CDR3 is built from 16 residues. Germline CDR1 and CDR2: SGHVS and FQNEAQ.

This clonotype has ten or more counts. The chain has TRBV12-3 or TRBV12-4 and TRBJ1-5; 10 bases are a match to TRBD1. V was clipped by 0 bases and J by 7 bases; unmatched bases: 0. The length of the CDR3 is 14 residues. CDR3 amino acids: CASSLATGGQPQHF. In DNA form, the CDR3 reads TGTGCCAGCAGTTTAGCGACAGGGGGCCAGCCCCAGCATTTT.

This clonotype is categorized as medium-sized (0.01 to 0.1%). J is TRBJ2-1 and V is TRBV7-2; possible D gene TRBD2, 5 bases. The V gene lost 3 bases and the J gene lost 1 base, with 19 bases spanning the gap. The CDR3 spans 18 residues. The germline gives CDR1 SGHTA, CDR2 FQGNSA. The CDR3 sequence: CASSFHLRALSSYNEQFF. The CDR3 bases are TGTGCCAGCAGCTTCCACTTGAGGGCACTCTCTTCCTACAATGAGCAGTTCTTC.

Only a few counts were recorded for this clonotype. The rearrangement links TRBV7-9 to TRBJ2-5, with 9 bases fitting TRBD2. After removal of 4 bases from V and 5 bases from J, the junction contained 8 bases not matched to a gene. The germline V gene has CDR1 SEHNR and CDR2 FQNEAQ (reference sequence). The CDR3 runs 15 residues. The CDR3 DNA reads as TGTGCCAGCAGCTCGGGACTAGCCTCCCTGGAGACCCAGTACTTC. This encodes CASSSGLASLETQYF.

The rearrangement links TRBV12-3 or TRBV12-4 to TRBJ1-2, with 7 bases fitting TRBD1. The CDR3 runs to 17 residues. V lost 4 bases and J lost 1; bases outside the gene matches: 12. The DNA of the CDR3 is TGTGCCAGCAGTTCCCGGACAGGAACCTCTTTTAACTATGGCTACACCTTC. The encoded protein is CASSSRTGTSFNYGYTF.

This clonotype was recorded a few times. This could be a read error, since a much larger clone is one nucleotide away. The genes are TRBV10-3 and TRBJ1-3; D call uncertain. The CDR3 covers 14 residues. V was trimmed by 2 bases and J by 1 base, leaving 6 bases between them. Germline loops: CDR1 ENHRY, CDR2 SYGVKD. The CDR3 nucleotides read TGTGCCATCAGTGAGCTAAGGTCTGGAAACACCATATATTTT. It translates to CAISELRSGNTIYF.

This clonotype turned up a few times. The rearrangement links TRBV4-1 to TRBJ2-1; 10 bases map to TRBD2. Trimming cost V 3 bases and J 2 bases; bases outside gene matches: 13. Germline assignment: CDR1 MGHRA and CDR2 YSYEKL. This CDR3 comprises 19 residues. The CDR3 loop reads CASSHPLSLAGAPYNEQFF. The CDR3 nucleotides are TGCGCCAGCAGCCACCCCCTTTCCCTAGCGGGGGCCCCCTACAATGAGCAGTTCTTC.

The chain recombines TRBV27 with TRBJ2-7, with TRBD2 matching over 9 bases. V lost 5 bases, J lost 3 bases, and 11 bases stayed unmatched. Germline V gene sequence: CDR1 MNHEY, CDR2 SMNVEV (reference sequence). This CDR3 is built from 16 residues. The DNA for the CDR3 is TGTGCCAGCAGTGCCACGGGAGCGGGGGGCCTCTACGAGCAGTACTTC. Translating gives CASSATGAGGLYEQYF.

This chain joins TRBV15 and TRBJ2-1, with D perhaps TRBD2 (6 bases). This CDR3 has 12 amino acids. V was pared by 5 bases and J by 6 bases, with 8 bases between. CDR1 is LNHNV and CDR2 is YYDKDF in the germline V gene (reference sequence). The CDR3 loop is CATSGGFNEQFF. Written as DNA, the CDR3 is TGTGCCACCAGCGGAGGGTTCAATGAGCAGTTCTTC.

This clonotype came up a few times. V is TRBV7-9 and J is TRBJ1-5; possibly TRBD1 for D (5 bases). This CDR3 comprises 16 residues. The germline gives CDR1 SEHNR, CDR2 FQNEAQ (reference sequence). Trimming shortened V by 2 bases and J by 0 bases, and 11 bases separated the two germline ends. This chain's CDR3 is CASSLSRDVSNQPQHF. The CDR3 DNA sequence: TGTGCCAGCAGCTTATCCCGGGACGTTAGCAATCAGCCCCAGCATTTT.

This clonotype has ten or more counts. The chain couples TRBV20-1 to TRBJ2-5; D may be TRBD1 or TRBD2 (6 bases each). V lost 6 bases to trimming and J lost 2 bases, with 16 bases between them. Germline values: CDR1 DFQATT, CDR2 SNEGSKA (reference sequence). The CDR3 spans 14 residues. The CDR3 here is CSASGLDRQETQYF. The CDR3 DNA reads TGCAGTGCCAGCGGGTTGGACAGACAAGAGACCCAGTACTTC.

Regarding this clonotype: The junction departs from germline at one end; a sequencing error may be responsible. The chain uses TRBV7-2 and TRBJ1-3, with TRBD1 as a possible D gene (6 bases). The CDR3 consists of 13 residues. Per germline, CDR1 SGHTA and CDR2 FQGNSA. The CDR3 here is CASSPPGAHTGDF. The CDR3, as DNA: TGTGCCAGCAGCCCCCCGGGGGCTCACACGGGAGATTTT.